This passage covers 24 T cell receptor beta chains from one sample sequenced in a study of blood T cell repertoires in COVID-19. Sequenced by immunoSEQ multiplex PCR; TCRdb stores in-frame clones only, minus some. The data show approximately 230,000 clones, with about four fifths seen just once and nearly 9% held by the top ten. Sample: peripheral blood. Source of these receptors: an elderly man with acute or convalescent COVID-19.

This chain connects TRBV24-1 to TRBJ1-2; perhaps TRBD1 as D (5 bases). The CDR3 is made up of 14 amino acids. V was cut by 3 bases and J by 0 bases, with 7 bases left in between. The germline V gene encodes CDR1 KGHDR and CDR2 SFDVKD. CDR3 region: CATSDTGTNYGYTF. CDR3 bases: TGTGCCACCAGTGATACAGGAACTAACTATGGCTACACCTTC.

This clone was recorded once. The CDR3 protein is CASSSRTDRHQPQHF. CDR3 nucleotide sequence: TGTGCCAGCTCATCTCGGACAGACAGGCATCAGCCCCAGCATTTT. The V gene is TRBV18, the J gene TRBJ1-5, with D perhaps TRBD1 (6 bases). The CDR3 totals 15 residues. Germline V gene lookup returns CDR1 KGHSH and CDR2 LQKENI. The V gene lost 5 bases and the J gene lost 5 bases, with 16 bases spanning the gap. Full variable domain (rest looked up from reference TRBV18 and TRBJ1-5): NAGVMQNPRHLVRRRGQEARLRCSPMKGHSHVYWYRQLPEEGLKFMVYLQKENIIDESGMPKERFSAEFPKEGPSILRIQQVVRGDSAAYFCASSSRTDRHQPQHFGDGTRLSIL.

CDR3 sequence: CASSGPFGEWTEAFF. CDR3 bases: TGCGCCAGCAGTGGGCCCTTTGGGGAGTGGACTGAAGCTTTCTTT. The chain employs TRBV10-2 and TRBJ1-1; no reliable D call. The CDR3 runs 15 residues. Germline V lookup: CDR1 WSHSY, CDR2 SAAADI. Deletions cut 4 bases from V and 5 bases from J, with 17 bases between.

The rearrangement uses TRBV11-2 and TRBJ1-3; D is unclear. Germline assignment: CDR1 SGHAT and CDR2 FQNNGV. V dropped 6 bases and J dropped 4 bases, with 16 bases sitting between them. This CDR3 contains 15 residues. CDR3: CASRGGSAAGNTIYF. The CDR3 DNA reads TGTGCCAGCAGGGGCGGGTCGGCGGCGGGAAACACCATATATTTT.

The chain combines TRBV4-1 with TRBJ2-7, with TRBD1 as a possible D gene (5 bases). This CDR3 region has 14 residues. Trimming took 4 bases from V and 2 from J, leaving 12 bases between them. Germline-derived CDR1 and CDR2 are MGHRA and YSYEKL. The CDR3 nucleotides are TGCGCCAGCAGCCTAACTGACAGCCCCTACGAGCAGTACTTC. This gives the protein CASSLTDSPYEQYF.

This clone came up once. The chain recombines TRBV7-9 with TRBJ1-4; D is possibly TRBD1 (6 bases). The CDR3 contains 16 residues. The V and J ends lost 2 bases and 3 bases respectively, with 13 bases between them. CDR1 is SEHNR and CDR2 is FQNEAQ in the germline V gene (reference sequence). The CDR3 reads CASSLTGQSANEKLFF. Here the CDR3 DNA reads TGTGCCAGCAGCTTAACCGGACAGTCGGCTAATGAAAAACTGTTTTTT.

The chain uses TRBV28 and TRBJ1-2, with D unresolved. The length of the CDR3 is 13 residues. The germline CDR1 and CDR2 sequences are MDHEN and SYDVKM. Trimming took off 4 bases at V and 4 bases at J, with 10 bases between the two ends. This CDR3 reads CASSSQAVYGYTF. CDR3 in DNA: TGTGCCAGCAGTTCCCAGGCAGTCTATGGCTACACCTTC.

J is TRBJ2-5 and V is TRBV24-1; 7 nucleotides line up with TRBD1. Germline V gene sequence: CDR1 KGHDR, CDR2 SFDVKD. Unmatched junction bases numbered 7, after V lost 3 bases and J lost 7 bases. The CDR3 totals 14 residues. The CDR3 DNA is TGTGCCACCAGTGATGGTCCGGGACAGAGGACCCAGTACTTC. The encoded protein is CATSDGPGQRTQYF.

The chain joins TRBV25-1 to TRBJ2-3; D is uncertain. V gave up 3 bases and J gave up 2 bases, with 12 bases separating them. Germline assignment: CDR1 MGHDK and CDR2 SYGVNS. This CDR3 contains 15 residues. This CDR3 is CASSDTRHYTDTQYF. CDR3 nucleotides: TGTGCCAGCAGTGATACTCGGCACTACACAGATACGCAGTATTTT.

Sample share makes this clone medium-sized (0.01 to 0.1%). Other DNA variants within this sample encode the same CDR3. V is TRBV7-8 and J is TRBJ2-7, with 8 bases aligning to TRBD2. The CDR3 runs to 18 residues. The V gene's germline CDR1 is SGHVS and CDR2 FQNEAQ. The J segment lost 0 bases and the V segment lost 7 bases, leaving 17 bases of the junction unmatched. The CDR3 region has the DNA TGTGCCAGCACTCCCCAGAGGGGTCCGGGGGGGAGCTCCTACGAGCAGTACTTC. Protein sequence: CASTPQRGPGGSSYEQYF.

This clone has only a few counts. The chain has TRBV27 and TRBJ2-7, with 8 bases fitting TRBD1. The CDR3 consists of 15 residues. The trim removed 3 bases at V and 3 bases at J, leaving 7 bases unmatched. Germline CDR1 and CDR2: MNHEY and SMNVEV (reference sequence). CDR3 sequence: CASSFVGQGFYEQYF. The CDR3 DNA reads TGTGCCAGCAGTTTTGTCGGACAGGGTTTCTACGAGCAGTACTTC.

A single count supports this clone. The rearrangement joins TRBV5-1 to TRBJ2-2; 7 nucleotides line up with TRBD2. Germline V gives CDR1 SGHRS, CDR2 YFSETQ. J lost 6 bases, V lost 0 bases, and 5 bases had no gene match. The CDR3 has 15 residues. The CDR3 loop is CASSLEGRAPGELFF. The CDR3 bases are TGCGCCAGCAGCTTGGAAGGGAGGGCCCCCGGGGAGCTGTTTTTT. The full variable domain, with the rest looked up from reference TRBV5-1 and TRBJ2-2, is KAGVTQTPRYLIKTRGQQVTLSCSPISGHRSVSWYQQTPGQGLQFLFEYFSETQRNKGNFPGRFSGRQFSNSRSEMNVSTLELGDSALYLCASSLEGRAPGELFFGEGSRLTVL.

DNA of the CDR3: TGTGCCAGCAGCACCTCCGGGACTCACCTTTACGGCTACACCTTC. It yields the protein CASSTSGTHLYGYTF. The gene calls are TRBV21-1 and TRBJ1-2. TRBV21-1 is a listed pseudogene. The CDR3 runs 15 residues.

The V and J genes are TRBV2 and TRBJ2-3, with D perhaps TRBD2 (5 bases). The CDR3 has 15 residues. Trimming removed 2 bases from V and 4 bases from J, with 13 bases in between. In germline, CDR1 is SNHLY, CDR2 FYNNEI. The CDR3 reads CASSETGIRADTQYF. The CDR3 DNA sequence: TGTGCCAGCAGTGAAACCGGGATTCGAGCAGATACGCAGTATTTT.

This clone has just one count. The chain uses TRBV5-5 and TRBJ2-7, with TRBD1 identical over 7 bases. The CDR3 extends over 14 amino acids. Germline trimming cut 0 bases from V and 0 bases from J; bases unmatched to any gene: 0. Germline CDR1 is SGHKS and CDR2 is YYEKEE (reference sequence). The CDR3 nucleotides are TGTGCCAGCAGCTTGGAGGGGGCCTCCTACGAGCAGTACTTC. Its protein is CASSLEGASYEQYF. The full variable domain, its missing parts supplied by reference TRBV5-5 and TRBJ2-7, is DAGVTQSPTHLIKTRGQQVTLRCSPISGHKSVSWYQQVLGQGPQFIFQYYEKEERGRGNFPDRFSARQFPNYSSELNVNALLLGDSALYLCASSLEGASYEQYFGPGTRLTVT.

The gene calls are TRBV24-1 and TRBJ1-4; D gene uncertain. V was shortened by 5 bases and J by 3 bases, with 12 bases between the two germline ends. The CDR3 has 15 residues. The germline gives CDR1 KGHDR, CDR2 SFDVKD. This CDR3 is CATSARSAANEKLFF. The CDR3 nucleotides read TGTGCCACCAGTGCCAGAAGCGCGGCTAATGAAAAACTGTTTTTT.

This chain connects TRBV9 to TRBJ2-3; 11 bases map to TRBD2. Trimming at V came to 4 bases and at J to 2 bases, leaving 6 bases not matched to a gene. Germline CDR1 SGDLS, CDR2 YYNGEE. CDR3 length: 16 residues. DNA of the CDR3: TGTGCCAGCAGCATACCGGGACTAGCGGCCACAGATACGCAGTATTTT. Amino acids: CASSIPGLAATDTQYF.

The V call is TRBV7-9, the J call TRBJ1-3, with 7 bases aligning to TRBD1. CDR1 is SEHNR and CDR2 is FQNEAQ in the germline V gene (reference sequence). The CDR3 has 15 amino acids. The junction had 5 bases not matched to a gene; V was cut back by 4 bases and J by 2 bases. The CDR3 is CASSSQGQPGNTIYF. The CDR3 DNA reads as TGTGCCAGCAGCTCCCAGGGACAGCCTGGAAACACCATATATTTT.

The chain's CDR3 is CASSSGTGGLTGELFF. The CDR3 DNA reads as TGTGCCAGCAGCTCGGGGACAGGGGGCCTCACCGGGGAGCTGTTTTTT. J is TRBJ2-2 and V is TRBV3-1 (or the pseudogene TRBV3-2); 12 bases are a match to TRBD1. The CDR3 extends over 16 amino acids. CDR1 and CDR2 from the germline V gene are LGHDT and YNNKEL (reference sequence). J lost 4 bases, V lost 5 bases, and 5 bases had no gene match.

The V gene is TRBV21-1, the J gene TRBJ1-2; TRBD1 was called by the table and not checked on the DNA. TRBV21-1 is described as a pseudogene. The CDR3 has 14 residues. CDR3 DNA sequence: TGTGCCAGCAGCAGGAAGGACAGGTACTATGGCTACACCTTC. It codes for CASSRKDRYYGYTF.

This chain connects TRBV12-3 or TRBV12-4 to TRBJ2-7; D is perhaps TRBD1 (6 bases). Trimming removed 6 bases from V and 3 bases from J, with 12 bases in between. The CDR3 sequence is 13 residues long. The CDR3 coding sequence is TGTGCCAGCAGGACAGGTATAATCTACGAGCAGTACTTC. Translating it yields CASRTGIIYEQYF.

The chain couples TRBV7-6 to TRBJ2-2, with TRBD1 identical over 7 bases. V gave up 0 bases and J gave up 6 bases; unmatched junction bases: 4. Per the germline V gene, CDR1 is SGHVS and CDR2 is FNYEAQ. There are 15 residues in the CDR3. This CDR3 is CASSLAQGVPGELFF. For the CDR3, the DNA is TGTGCCAGCAGCTTAGCGCAGGGGGTCCCCGGGGAGCTGTTTTTT.

This clone was seen a few times. The rearrangement uses TRBV12-5 and TRBJ1-5; 8 bases map to TRBD1. Germline V gene data show CDR1 as LGHNT and CDR2 as FRNRAP. J gave up 1 base and V 5 bases, and 1 base lay outside the gene matches. This CDR3 contains 14 residues. As DNA, the CDR3 is TGTGCTAGTGGTCGGACAGGGAGCAATCAGCCCCAGCATTTT. Translation gives CASGRTGSNQPQHF. Combining the CDR3 with reference TRBV12-5 and TRBJ1-5 gives the whole variable domain DARVTQTPRHKVTEMGQEVTMRCQPILGHNTVFWYRQTMMQGLELLAYFRNRAPLDDSGMPKDRFSAEMPDATLATLKIQPSEPRDSAVYFCASGRTGSNQPQHFGDGTRLSIL.

The chain recombines TRBV7-3 with TRBJ2-2; possible D gene TRBD1, 6 bases. Trimming left V 4 bases short and J 7 bases short, with 19 bases between. This CDR3 contains 16 residues. The germline CDR1 and CDR2 sequences are SGHTA and FQGTGA. CDR3 amino acids: CASSYDHTGSGGELFF. In DNA form, the CDR3 reads TGTGCCAGCAGCTACGATCATACAGGGTCGGGCGGGGAGCTGTTTTTT. Full variable domain (missing parts from reference TRBV7-3 and TRBJ2-2): GAGVSQTPSNKVTEKGKYVELRCDPISGHTALYWYRQSLGQGPEFLIYFQGTGAADDSGLPNDRFFAVRPEGSVSTLKIQRTERGDSAVYLCASSYDHTGSGGELFFGEGSRLTVL.